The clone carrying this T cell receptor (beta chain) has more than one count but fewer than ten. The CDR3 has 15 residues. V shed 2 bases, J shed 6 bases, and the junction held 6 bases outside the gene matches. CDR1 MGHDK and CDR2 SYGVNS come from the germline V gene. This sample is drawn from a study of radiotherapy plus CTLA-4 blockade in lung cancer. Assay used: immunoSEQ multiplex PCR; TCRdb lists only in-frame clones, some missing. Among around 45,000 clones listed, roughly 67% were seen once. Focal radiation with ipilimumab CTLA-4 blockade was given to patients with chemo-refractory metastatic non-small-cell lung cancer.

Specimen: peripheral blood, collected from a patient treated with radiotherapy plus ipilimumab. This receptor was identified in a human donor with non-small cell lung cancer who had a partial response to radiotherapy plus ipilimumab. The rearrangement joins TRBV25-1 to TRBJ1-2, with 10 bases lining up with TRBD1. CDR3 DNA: TGTGCCAGCAGTGAAACGCGGGACAGGGGCAATGGCTACACCTTC. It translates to CASSETRDRGNGYTF.